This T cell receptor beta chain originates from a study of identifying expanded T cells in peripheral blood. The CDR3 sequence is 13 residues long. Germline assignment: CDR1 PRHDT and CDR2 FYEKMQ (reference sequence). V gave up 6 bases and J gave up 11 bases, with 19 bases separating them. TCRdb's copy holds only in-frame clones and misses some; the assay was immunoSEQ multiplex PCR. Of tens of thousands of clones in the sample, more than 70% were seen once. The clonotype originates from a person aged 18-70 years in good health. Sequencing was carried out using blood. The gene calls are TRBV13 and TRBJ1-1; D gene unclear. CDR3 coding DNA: TGTGCCAGCAGTCCCCCGATCGGGTTTGGGGCTTTCTTT. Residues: CASSPPIGFGAFF. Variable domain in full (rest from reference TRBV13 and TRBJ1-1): AAGVIQSPRHLIKEKRETATLKCYPIPRHDTVYWYQQGPGQDPQFLISFYEKMQSDKGSIPDRFSAQQFSDYHSELNMSSLELGDSALYFCASSPPIGFGAFFGQGTRLTVV.